This T cell receptor beta chain was documented in a study of blood T cells in healthy people across ages. The second PCR ran about 6 to 11 cycles with a sample-barcoded 5' primer and J-beta primers. MiXCR, applied by TCRdb to the 5' RACE reads, yields one record per CDR3 protein. The sample has roughly 1.6 million distinct CDR3 sequences, approximately 32% seen once. This clonotype has only a few counts. Trimming took 1 base from V and 4 from J, leaving 5 bases between them. This CDR3 contains 13 residues. The germline V gene encodes CDR1 SGHVS and CDR2 FNYEAQ. The clonotype comes from a woman in her twenties or thirties in good health. The sequencing sample was made of blood. The chain couples TRBV7-6 to TRBJ1-5; D gene uncertain. CDR3 in amino acids: CASSLVQNQPQHF. The DNA for the CDR3 is TGTGCCAGCAGCTTAGTCCAGAATCAGCCCCAGCATTTT.